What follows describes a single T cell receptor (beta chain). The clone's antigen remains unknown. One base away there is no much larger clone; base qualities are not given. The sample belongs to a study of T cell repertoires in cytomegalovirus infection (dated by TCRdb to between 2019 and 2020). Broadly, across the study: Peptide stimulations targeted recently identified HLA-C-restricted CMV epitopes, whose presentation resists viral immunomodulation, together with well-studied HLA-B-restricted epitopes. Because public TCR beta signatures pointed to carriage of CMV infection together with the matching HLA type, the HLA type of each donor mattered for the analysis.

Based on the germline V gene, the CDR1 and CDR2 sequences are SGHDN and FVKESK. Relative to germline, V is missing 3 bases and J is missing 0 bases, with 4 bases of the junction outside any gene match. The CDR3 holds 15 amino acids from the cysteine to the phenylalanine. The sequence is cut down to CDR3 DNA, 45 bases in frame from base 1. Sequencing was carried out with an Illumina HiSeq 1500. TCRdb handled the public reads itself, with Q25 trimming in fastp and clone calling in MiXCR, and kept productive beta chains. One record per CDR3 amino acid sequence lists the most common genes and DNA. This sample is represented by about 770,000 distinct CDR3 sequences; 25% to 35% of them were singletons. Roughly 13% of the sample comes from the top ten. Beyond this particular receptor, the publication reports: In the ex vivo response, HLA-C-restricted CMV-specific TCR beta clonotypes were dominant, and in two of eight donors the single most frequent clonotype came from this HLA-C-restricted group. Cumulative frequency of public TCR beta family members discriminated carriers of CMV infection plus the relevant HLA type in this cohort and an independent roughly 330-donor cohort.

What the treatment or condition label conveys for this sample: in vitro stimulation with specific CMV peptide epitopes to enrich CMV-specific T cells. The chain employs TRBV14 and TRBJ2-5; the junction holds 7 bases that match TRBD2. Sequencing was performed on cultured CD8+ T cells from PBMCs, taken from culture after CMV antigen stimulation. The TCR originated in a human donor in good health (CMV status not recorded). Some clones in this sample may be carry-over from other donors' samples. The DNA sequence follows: TGTGCCAGCAGCCAGATGGGAGGGAACCAAGAGACCCAGTACTTC. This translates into CASSQMGGNQETQYF.